This T cell receptor (beta chain) was identified in a study of vaccination effects on CD4 cells after COVID-19. In the study overall: Median timing of post-vaccine samples was 72 days after the second dose. Approximately 2.1 million PBMC were placed in each well, which was supplemented with about 9.3 IU/ml IL-2 and about 10 ug/ml peptides. General study findings and limits: The authors studied few convalescent patients and collected no early post-infection timepoints.

Once cultured for approximately 10 days, the cells underwent separation to obtain CD4+ T cells. Each participant was administered two doses of either the BNT162b2 or the mRNA-1273 vaccine. A word on this clone: Its antigen is undetermined.

V lost 3 bases, J lost 6 bases, and 6 bases stayed unmatched. Looked up from germline, CDR1 is SGDLS and CDR2 is YYNGEE. The CDR3 contains 15 residues. The table came from immunoSEQ multiplex PCR; TCRdb's copy has only in-frame clones and leaves some out. This table holds approximately 70,000 clones, approximately 73% found once. J is TRBJ2-2 and V is TRBV9; 9 bases are a match to TRBD1. The source material was CD4+ T cells from PBMCs cultured without peptide, sampled after COVID-19 vaccination. The TCR sequence derives from a human donor who received a COVID-19 vaccine. The CDR3 bases are TGTGCCAGCAGCGCCCGGGACAGGGTCCCCGGGGAGCTGTTTTTT. Its translation: CASSARDRVPGELFF.